A selection of T cell receptor beta chains follows, all from one sample in a study of blood T cells in healthy people across ages. MiXCR, run by TCRdb on the 5' RACE reads, gives a single entry per CDR3 protein. The sample has 650,000 to 950,000 distinct CDR3 sequences, roughly 44% seen once. Sequences were obtained from blood. The receptors originated from a man aged 55 to 70 in good health. The CDR3 runs from the conserved cysteine through the conserved F or W. The D gene is left open where the match is weak. Only part of the rows carry a size: once, few, many, or a class if the clone is expanded.

>TRBV4-3|15|TRBJ2-7|once|.
TGCGCCAGCAGCCCGGGACGTGATAGCCCCTACGAGCAGTACTTC
CASSPGRDSPYEQYF
>TRBV7-9|15|TRBJ2-3|few|.
TGTGCCAGCACCCCGGTAGGGCAGCTGTCGGATACGCAGTATTTT
CASTPVGQLSDTQYF
>TRBV20-1|12|TRBJ2-2|.|.
TGCATTGCTAGCGAGAACACCGGGGAGCTGTTTTTT
CIASENTGELFF
>TRBV12-3/TRBV12-4|12|TRBJ2-7|few|.
TGTGCCAGCCTGCGGACCGGCGGCGAGCAGTACTTC
CASLRTGGEQYF
>TRBV2|15|TRBJ2-1|.|.
TGTGCCAGCAAGACGCGGAACAGCCCGACCGGCGAGCAGTTCTTC
CASKTRNSPTGEQFF
>TRBV5-1|16|TRBJ2-1|.|TRBD2
TGCGCCAGCAGCTTGGCCCAGACTAGCGGCTACAATGAGCAGTTCTTC
CASSLAQTSGYNEQFF
>TRBV14|14|TRBJ2-1|once|.
TGTGCCAGCAGCCAGTCTAGCAGCTACAATGAGCAGTTCTTC
CASSQSSSYNEQFF
>TRBV20-1|15|TRBJ1-6|.|.
TGCAGTGCCCCTAAGGGGGTGCTGGAAAATTCACCCCTCCACTTT
CSAPKGVLENSPLHF
>TRBV18|14|TRBJ1-2|few|.
TGTGCCAGCTCACCGCAGACGTCGAATGTAGGCTACACCTTC
CASSPQTSNVGYTF
>TRBV3-1|19|TRBJ2-1|.|TRBD2
TGTGCCAGCAGCCAAGGGCAAAGGCCGGGACTAGCGGGGGGCAGGGAGCAGTTCTTC
CASSQGQRPGLAGGREQFF
>TRBV29-1|17|TRBJ2-1|few|TRBD2
TGCAGCGTTCCTTCCGGGACTACCTTGAGCTCCTACAATGAGCAGTTCTTC
CSVPSGTTLSSYNEQFF
>TRBV7-2|15|TRBJ1-1|once|.
TGTGCCAGCAGCTTAAAAAGGGGGGGAAACACTGAAGCTTTCTTT
CASSLKRGGNTEAFF
>TRBV11-2|14|TRBJ2-1|few|TRBD1
TGTGCCAGCAGCTTAGGGCAGGGGGCGCGTGAGCAGTTCTTC
CASSLGQGAREQFF
>TRBV6-2/TRBV6-3|15|TRBJ2-3|few|TRBD1
TGTGCCAGCAGGCTACAGGGGGCGCCCACAGATACGCAGTATTTT
CASRLQGAPTDTQYF
>TRBV6-2/TRBV6-3|13|TRBJ2-5|once|.
TGTGCCAGCAGTGACTCGACCCAAGAGACCCAGTACTTC
CASSDSTQETQYF
>TRBV29-1|12|TRBJ2-1|many|.
TGCAGCGTTGTTCCAGGGTTGGATGAGCAGTTCTTC
CSVVPGLDEQFF
>TRBV4-3|17|TRBJ2-3|few|.
TGCGCCAGCAGCCAAACCGGCGGGGGCTCTGGCACAGATACGCAGTATTTT
CASSQTGGGSGTDTQYF
>TRBV4-3|15|TRBJ2-1|.|.
TGCGCCAGCAGCCAAGATGGAGCAGGGCCGAATGAGCAGTTCTTC
CASSQDGAGPNEQFF
>TRBV6-4|15|TRBJ2-2|few|.
TGTGCCAGCAGTGACTCCCCAGGGGACACCGGGGAGCTGTTTTTT
CASSDSPGDTGELFF
>TRBV12-3/TRBV12-4|14|TRBJ2-1|.|.
TGTGCCAGCAGTCCCGGGACCTCCTACAATGAGCAGTTCTTC
CASSPGTSYNEQFF
>TRBV7-2|17|TRBJ2-1|few|TRBD1
TGTGCCAGCAGCTCGCCGGGACAGAGGACAGGGTACAATGAGCAGTTCTTC
CASSSPGQRTGYNEQFF
>TRBV12-3/TRBV12-4|15|TRBJ1-5|.|.
TGTGCCAGCAGTACGCACAGGGAAGATTACGAGCCCCAGCATTTT
CASSTHREDYEPQHF